This entry lists 29 T cell receptor beta chains sequenced from one sample in a study of cytomegalovirus exposure and HLA in healthy donors. Libraries were prepared by immunoSEQ multiplex PCR; TCRdb keeps only in-frame clonotypes and omits some of them. The table includes about 170,000 clones, under 90% detected once. Sequencing used PBMCs. These receptors were collected from a man aged 18 to 29 in good health and CMV-seropositive.

The rearrangement joins TRBV10-3 to TRBJ1-2; 7 bases are a match to TRBD1. The length of the CDR3 is 12 residues. Germline V lookup: CDR1 ENHRY, CDR2 SYGVKD. V trimming: 7 bases; J trimming: 8 bases; junction bases outside the gene matches: 7. The CDR3 DNA is TGTGCCATCACCGAGGGGGCGGAGGGCTACACCTTC. It codes for CAITEGAEGYTF.

This clone is a singleton in its sample. The chain has TRBV28 and TRBJ1-2, with 8 positions matching TRBD1. Germline V gives CDR1 MDHEN, CDR2 SYDVKM. The CDR3 is made up of 19 amino acids. Unmatched junction bases numbered 29, after V lost 4 bases and J lost 13 bases. CDR3 sequence reads: CASSSAQVWADRASLYCTF. In nucleotides, the CDR3 is TGTGCCAGCAGTTCGGCTCAAGTTTGGGCGGACAGGGCCTCGTTGTATTGCACCTTC.

The V and J genes are TRBV29-1 and TRBJ2-2; D is perhaps TRBD1 (5 bases). CDR1 and CDR2 from the germline V gene are SQVTM and ANQGSEA. There are 13 residues in the CDR3. V lost 7 bases, J lost 5 bases, and 14 bases lay in between. CDR3 DNA sequence: TGCAGCGCAGGACAACCGTCAACCGGGGAGCTGTTTTTT. Translation: CSAGQPSTGELFF.

The chain links TRBV5-1 to TRBJ2-5; a possible D gene is TRBD2 (6 bases). There are 13 residues in the CDR3. V lost 0 bases to trimming and J lost 4 bases, with 7 bases between them. Germline V gene lookup returns CDR1 SGHRS and CDR2 YFSETQ. The CDR3 loop is CASSLETRETQYF. CDR3 sequence (DNA): TGCGCCAGCAGCTTGGAGACTAGAGAGACCCAGTACTTC.

The CDR3 loop reads CASSVGRAQETQYF. In DNA form, the CDR3 reads TGTGCCAGCAGTGTAGGGCGGGCCCAAGAGACCCAGTACTTC. This chain links TRBV6-1 with TRBJ2-5; TRBD2 is a possible D gene (5 bases). CDR1 MNHNS and CDR2 SASEGT come from the germline V gene. This CDR3 region has 14 residues. Trimming took off 4 bases at V and 1 base at J, with 10 bases between the two ends.

The chain uses TRBV7-8 and TRBJ1-5; 9 bases are shared with TRBD1. The CDR3 is made up of 15 amino acids. Germline-derived CDR1 and CDR2 are SGHVS and FQNEAQ. V trimming: 5 bases; J trimming: 7 bases; junction bases outside the gene matches: 9. CDR3 nucleotides: TGTGCCAGCAGCAGCCGGGACAGGGCCCAACAGCCCCAGCATTTT. It encodes CASSSRDRAQQPQHF.

V is TRBV29-1 and J is TRBJ2-2; 8 bases fit TRBD2. Germline CDR1 is SQVTM and CDR2 is ANQGSEA. The ends lost 8 bases at V and 4 bases at J; junction bases unmatched: 6. The CDR3 consists of 13 residues. The CDR3 region has the DNA TGCAGCCTCCGGACTAGCTCCACCGGGGAGCTGTTTTTT. Residues: CSLRTSSTGELFF.

The V gene is TRBV15, the J gene TRBJ1-5; D gene unclear. The V gene's germline CDR1 is LNHNV and CDR2 YYDKDF (reference sequence). V dropped 0 bases and J dropped 6 bases, with 12 bases sitting between them. CDR3 length: 15 residues. The CDR3 nucleotides are TGTGCCACCAGCAGAGAAAAGGCAGGCACTCAGCCCCAGCATTTT. Protein: CATSREKAGTQPQHF.

The chain is built from TRBV14 and TRBJ2-7, with 7 bases lining up with TRBD2. In germline, CDR1 is SGHDN, CDR2 FVKESK. The CDR3 runs to 14 residues. Trimming removed 0 bases from V and 5 bases from J; junction bases left unmatched: 4. The CDR3 nucleotides read TGTGCCAGCAGCCAAGACTTACTAGCGAACGAGCAGTACTTC. Translating it yields CASSQDLLANEQYF.

V usage is TRBV15 and J usage is TRBJ1-1; D is possibly TRBD1 (6 bases). The V end was cut by 6 bases, the J end by 11 bases, with 16 bases between. The CDR3 has 12 residues. CDR1 LNHNV and CDR2 YYDKDF come from the germline V gene (reference sequence). CDR3 coding DNA: TGTGCCACCAGTCCCCCGGGTACAGGGGCTTTCTTT. It is translated as CATSPPGTGAFF.

The rearrangement links TRBV6-5 to TRBJ1-1, with D possibly being TRBD1 (6 bases). Germline CDR1 is MNHEY and CDR2 is SVGAGI. This CDR3 is 13 amino acids long. V lost 7 bases, J lost 1 base, and 10 bases lay in between. DNA for the CDR3: TGTGCCAGCATGAGGGGGAGGAACACTGAAGCTTTCTTT. Its translation: CASMRGRNTEAFF.

This clone appeared a single time. The J gene is TRBJ2-7, the V gene TRBV25-1, with 8 bases aligning to TRBD1. This CDR3 has 16 amino acids. Germline CDR1 is MGHDK and CDR2 is SYGVNS. V dropped 1 base and J dropped 2; count of bases not matched to a gene: 7. The CDR3 sequence is CASSELGRGRPYEQYF. The CDR3 coding sequence is TGTGCCAGCAGTGAATTAGGCAGGGGGCGACCCTACGAGCAGTACTTC.

The chain couples TRBV18 to TRBJ2-1, with 8 bases fitting TRBD1. Germline V gene lookup returns CDR1 KGHSH and CDR2 LQKENI. The ends lost 5 bases at V and 0 bases at J; junction bases unmatched: 3. This CDR3 spans 15 amino acids. CDR3 residues: CASSVGQGSYNEQFF. The DNA of the CDR3 is TGTGCCAGCTCAGTAGGACAGGGCTCCTACAATGAGCAGTTCTTC.

The chain recombines TRBV7-8 with TRBJ1-3; 9 positions agree with TRBD1. With 4 bases clipped from V and 4 bases from J, the junction kept 8 bases outside the gene matches. In germline, CDR1 is SGHVS, CDR2 FQNEAQ. The CDR3 has 16 amino acids. CDR3: CASSWGTGQTGNTIYF. In nucleotides, the CDR3 is TGTGCCAGCAGCTGGGGGACAGGGCAAACCGGAAACACCATATATTTT.

V and J are TRBV6-1 and TRBJ1-1; D remains unclear. The CDR3 is 15 amino acids. CDR1 and CDR2 (germline): MNHNS, SASEGT. V was cut by 2 bases and J by 1 base, with 11 bases left in between. CDR3 in amino acids: CASSEFVGQNTEAFF. The DNA for the CDR3 is TGTGCCAGCAGTGAATTCGTGGGCCAGAACACTGAAGCTTTCTTT.

This chain connects TRBV28 to TRBJ2-1, with 7 bases matching TRBD2. The length of the CDR3 is 15 residues. The germline gives CDR1 MDHEN, CDR2 SYDVKM. Losses at the gene ends were 4 bases for V and 8 bases for J; bases not matched to a gene: 11. The CDR3 reads CASSSGVAGIDEQFF. DNA of the CDR3: TGTGCCAGCAGTTCCGGAGTAGCGGGTATTGATGAGCAGTTCTTC.

J is TRBJ2-1 and V is TRBV5-6; 10 bases map to TRBD1. From germline, CDR1 is SGHDT and CDR2 YYEEEE. The CDR3 runs 16 residues. After removal of 4 bases from V and 3 bases from J, the junction contained 7 bases not matched to a gene. The chain's CDR3 is CASSVYGTGVYNEQFF. The CDR3 bases are TGTGCCAGCAGCGTGTACGGGACAGGGGTCTACAATGAGCAGTTCTTC.

Only one count was recorded for this clone. This sequence joins TRBV6-5 and TRBJ2-2, with TRBD2 matching 9 bases. The germline V gene encodes CDR1 MNHEY and CDR2 SVGAGI. With 6 bases clipped from V and 3 bases from J, the junction kept 5 bases outside the gene matches. The CDR3 contains 15 residues. The CDR3 DNA is TGTGCCAGCAGCCCTATAGCGGGAGACACCGGGGAGCTGTTTTTT. Translation gives CASSPIAGDTGELFF.

This rearrangement joins TRBV7-2 to TRBJ2-7; 7 nucleotides agree with TRBD2. Germline CDR1 reads SGHTA; CDR2 reads FQGNSA. After removal of 0 bases from V and 2 bases from J, the junction contained 1 base not matched to a gene. The CDR3 length is 14 residues. CDR3 sequence reads: CASSLAGGAYEQYF. The CDR3 DNA sequence: TGTGCCAGCAGCTTAGCGGGAGGGGCCTACGAGCAGTACTTC.

The chain couples TRBV19 to TRBJ1-5; D is possibly TRBD1 (5 bases). There are 16 residues in the CDR3. Deletions cut 9 bases from V and 5 bases from J, with 23 bases between. Germline CDR1 is LNHDA and CDR2 is SQIVND (reference sequence). The CDR3 DNA reads TGTGCCAGCGGGAGACAGAACCTAAACTCGGATCAGCCCCAGCATTTT. Residues: CASGRQNLNSDQPQHF.

This chain uses TRBV11-3 with TRBJ2-1; 7 bases line up with TRBD2. The germline gives CDR1 SGHNT, CDR2 YENEEA. V lost 0 bases, J lost 4 bases, and 9 bases stayed unmatched. CDR3 length: 17 amino acids. As DNA, the CDR3 is TGTGCCAGCAGCTTAGATCCAACGGGACTACAATACAATGAGCAGTTCTTC. Its translation: CASSLDPTGLQYNEQFF. Full variable domain (outside the CDR3, taken from reference TRBV11-3 and TRBJ2-1): EAGVVQSPRYKIIEKKQPVAFWCNPISGHNTLYWYLQNLGQGPELLIRYENEEAVDDSQLPKDRFSAERLKGVDSTLKIQPAELGDSAVYLCASSLDPTGLQYNEQFFGPGTRLTVL.

CDR3 sequence (DNA): TGTGCCTGGAGTGTACAGGGAGATCAGCCCCAGCATTTT. This codes for CAWSVQGDQPQHF. The rearrangement uses TRBV30 and TRBJ1-5; tentatively, D is TRBD1 (6 bases). Germline V gene lookup returns CDR1 GTSNPN and CDR2 SVGIG (reference sequence). V was clipped by 0 bases and J by 5 bases, with 8 bases between them. CDR3 length: 13 residues.

This chain's CDR3 is CASSIDSSSYNEQFF. CDR3 DNA: TGCGCCAGCAGCATTGACTCGAGCTCCTACAATGAGCAGTTCTTC. The rearrangement links TRBV5-1 to TRBJ2-1; no reliable D call. This CDR3 region has 15 residues. V gave up 4 bases and J gave up 0 bases, with 11 bases separating them. The germline V gene encodes CDR1 SGHRS and CDR2 YFSETQ.

The chain joins TRBV6-1 to TRBJ1-5; possible D gene TRBD1, 5 bases. Germline lookup yields CDR1 MNHNS and CDR2 SASEGT. This CDR3 comprises 16 residues. V was shortened by 3 bases and J by 2 bases, with 14 bases between the two germline ends. The CDR3 loop is CASSEIGGTGNQPQHF. Written as DNA, the CDR3 is TGTGCCAGCAGTGAGATAGGAGGGACTGGCAATCAGCCCCAGCATTTT.

V and J are TRBV5-1 and TRBJ2-2; 10 nucleotides align to TRBD2. V shed 6 bases and J 4 bases; nucleotides not matched to a gene: 15. This CDR3 is 18 amino acids long. The germline CDR1 and CDR2 sequences are SGHRS and YFSETQ. The CDR3 nucleotides are TGCGCCAGCAACTCGTCCCCTAGCGGGAGTGGACTCACCGGGGAGCTGTTTTTT. This sequence encodes CASNSSPSGSGLTGELFF.

The DNA for the CDR3 is TGCAGCGTTGGGGATTTATTAGGGGCGACGAACACTGAAGCTTTCTTT. This translates into CSVGDLLGATNTEAFF. The V and J genes are TRBV29-1 and TRBJ1-1; maybe TRBD1 (5 bases). Germline V lookup: CDR1 SQVTM, CDR2 ANQGSEA. The CDR3 runs 16 residues. Trimming pared 4 bases from V and 1 base from J, leaving 19 bases between.

The chain employs TRBV29-1 and TRBJ2-1; TRBD1 matches 9 bases. CDR3 length: 13 amino acids. CDR1 and CDR2 (germline): SQVTM, ANQGSEA. V lost 7 bases, J lost 5 bases, and 6 bases stayed unmatched. The CDR3 protein is CSAQRDRDNEQFF. The CDR3 DNA is TGCAGCGCCCAGAGGGACAGGGACAATGAGCAGTTCTTC.

This clone was counted only a few times. V gene TRBV28 combines with J gene TRBJ2-7, with D perhaps TRBD2 (6 bases). The CDR3 is 12 amino acids. From germline, CDR1 is MDHEN and CDR2 SYDVKM. The V end was cut by 6 bases, the J end by 5 bases, with 11 bases between. CDR3 region: CASSPPGDEQYF. CDR3 nucleotide sequence: TGTGCCAGCAGCCCCCCGGGGGACGAGCAGTACTTC.

This sequence joins TRBV29-1 and TRBJ2-7; D may be TRBD2 (6 bases). The CDR3 spans 12 residues. Germline V CDR1 and CDR2: SQVTM, ANQGSEA. The V gene lost 4 bases and the J gene lost 1 base, with 8 bases spanning the gap. The CDR3 DNA reads TGCAGCGTTGGGGGGGAATCCTACGAGCAGTACTTC. It codes for CSVGGESYEQYF.